Listed below are T cell receptor beta chains from one sample, sequenced in a study of CD8+ T cells in alopecia areata. Assay: immunoSEQ multiplex PCR; the TCRdb copy retains only in-frame clones and omits some. The sample carries 200,000 to 250,000 clones, 64% recorded once. Sequenced here: CD4+ T cells sorted from blood, sampled at week 4, from a patient treated with tofacitinib. The receptors stem from a human donor with alopecia areata. Both conserved end residues are part of each CDR3. The D gene is left open where the match is weak. The size entry is marked missing in some rows and otherwise reads once, few, many or a size class.

TRBV6-5,.,TRBJ1-5,.,TGTGCCAGCAGTTACTCGAAAGGCCCCCAGCCCCAGCATTTT,CASSYSKGPQPQHF
TRBV5-1,.,TRBJ2-1,.,TGCGCCAGCATCCTTGACCTAGGCCCCTACAATGAGCAGTTCTTC,CASILDLGPYNEQFF
TRBV29-1,.,TRBJ1-1,.,TGCAGCGTCGCGGGACGGATGAACACTGAAGCTTTCTTT,CSVAGRMNTEAFF
TRBV7-2,TRBD1,TRBJ1-1,once,TGTGCCAGCAGCTTAGATGGACAGGGAGAAGCTTTCTTT,CASSLDGQGEAFF
TRBV11-1,TRBD1,TRBJ2-7,.,TGTGCCAGCACCCTGGGACAGGGGTCGGACGAGCAGTACTTC,CASTLGQGSDEQYF
TRBV7-2,.,TRBJ1-5,.,TGTGCCAGCAGCTCGGACATAGGGCCCCAGCATTTT,CASSSDIGPQHF
TRBV7-2,.,TRBJ1-2,once,TGTGCCAGCAGCTCACTAGCTGTGGAAGGCTACACCTTC,CASSSLAVEGYTF
TRBV4-1,TRBD1,TRBJ2-1,.,TGCGCCAGCAGCCAGAAAATACAGGGGGCTTCCTACAATGAGCAGTTCTTC,CASSQKIQGASYNEQFF
TRBV10-3,.,TRBJ2-6,.,TGTGCCATCAGTGATACGTTAACCAACGTCCTGACTTTC,CAISDTLTNVLTF
TRBV29-1,TRBD2,TRBJ2-7,.,TGCAGCGTTGGGTCTAGCGGGGGCTACGAGCAGTACTTC,CSVGSSGGYEQYF
TRBV29-1,TRBD1,TRBJ1-1,.,TGCAGCGTTGCACAGGGGAAGACTGAAGCTTTCTTT,CSVAQGKTEAFF
TRBV7-9,.,TRBJ2-3,.,TGTGCCAGCAGCTTAGGGGCGACAGGAGACACAGATACGCAGTATTTT,CASSLGATGDTDTQYF
TRBV18,.,TRBJ2-2,.,TGTGCCAGCTCACCACCGGGGAAGACGAACACCGGGGAGCTGTTTTTT,CASSPPGKTNTGELFF
TRBV5-4,.,TRBJ2-3,.,TGTGCCAGCAGCCCACCGGGCGGGGATAGCACAGATACGCAGTATTTT,CASSPPGGDSTDTQYF
TRBV30,.,TRBJ1-3,.,TGTGCCTGGAGTGCGACAACCTCTGGAAACACCATATATTTT,CAWSATTSGNTIYF
TRBV30,TRBD1,TRBJ2-5,.,TGTGCCTGCCGACAGGGGAGGAAGACCCAGTACTTC,CACRQGRKTQYF
TRBV6-6,.,TRBJ1-2,.,TGTGCCAGCAGTTACTCGGGGGGCGACTATGGCTACACCTTC,CASSYSGGDYGYTF
TRBV6-5,TRBD1,TRBJ2-7,few,TGTGCCACCGTGACAGGGCCCGGGGAGCAGTACTTC,CATVTGPGEQYF
TRBV30,.,TRBJ2-7,.,TGTGCCTGGGCCAGGGGCTCCAGAGGAGAGCAGTACTTC,CAWARGSRGEQYF
TRBV15,.,TRBJ2-5,.,TGTGCCACCAGCAGAGATTTGGGGGGGCGGGAGACCCAGTACTTC,CATSRDLGGRETQYF
TRBV9,.,TRBJ2-5,few,TGTGCCAGCAGCGTAGCTTCCAGGGGAAAGGAGACCCAGTACTTC,CASSVASRGKETQYF
TRBV30,.,TRBJ1-2,.,TGTGCCTGGAGTGGGCAGGGACTAGAAAATAACTATGGCTACACCTTC,CAWSGQGLENNYGYTF
TRBV11-2,TRBD1,TRBJ2-5,.,TGTGCCAGCAGCTTACAGGGGGCACGAGAGACCCAGTACTTC,CASSLQGARETQYF
TRBV7-9,TRBD1,TRBJ2-5,few,TGTGCCAGCAGCTTAGGAGGAGGGACAGGGATCCCAGAGACCCAGTACTTC,CASSLGGGTGIPETQYF
TRBV15,TRBD1,TRBJ1-2,.,TGTGCCACCAGCAGGGGACAGGGGTTCGGCGGCTACACCTTC,CATSRGQGFGGYTF
TRBV29-1,.,TRBJ2-7,.,TGCAGCGTTGTAGGCCCGGCCTACTACGAGCAGTACTTC,CSVVGPAYYEQYF
TRBV19,.,TRBJ1-1,few,TGTGCCAGTAGTGACTACGGTGGTGTGAACACTGAAGCTTTCTTT,CASSDYGGVNTEAFF
TRBV19,.,TRBJ2-2,once,TGTGCCAGTAGTATTAGTGTGAACACCGGGGAGCTGTTTTTT,CASSISVNTGELFF
TRBV7-2,.,TRBJ1-3,.,TGTGCCAGCAGCCCCCCGTGGACGCAGGTAGCTGGAAACACCATATATTTT,CASSPPWTQVAGNTIYF
TRBV10-3,.,TRBJ2-7,.,TGTGCCATCAGTGAGTCGACCAGGACCCACTCCTACGAGCAGTACTTC,CAISESTRTHSYEQYF
TRBV7-9,.,TRBJ1-1,.,TGTGCCAGCAGAGAGTTAGAAGGGGCTGAAGCTTTCTTT,CASRELEGAEAFF
TRBV4-2,.,TRBJ1-3,.,TGTGCCAGCAGCCAAGATCTTCCCCTCTCTGGAAACACCATATATTTT,CASSQDLPLSGNTIYF
TRBV23-1,.,TRBJ2-7,few,TGCGCCATCCCGCGGAGTGGGCATCCCAAGGTGGGGGAGCAGTACTTC,CAIPRSGHPKVGEQYF
TRBV29-1,.,TRBJ2-7,few,TGCAGCGTGATTGGGCCAGCCTACGAGCAGTACTTC,CSVIGPAYEQYF
TRBV30,.,TRBJ1-5,.,TGTGCCTGGAGTCCAGGGTGGGGTGGGGTGAGCAATCAGCCCCAGCATTTT,CAWSPGWGGVSNQPQHF
TRBV6-5,.,TRBJ2-3,.,TGTGCCAGCAGGGATTACACAGATACGCAGTATTTT,CASRDYTDTQYF
TRBV19,TRBD1,TRBJ2-5,.,TGTGCCAGTAGCCCAACAGGGGCAGAGACCCAGTACTTC,CASSPTGAETQYF
TRBV29-1,.,TRBJ1-6,.,TGCAGCGCCCGGGACGGAGTGAATTCACCCCTCCACTTT,CSARDGVNSPLHF
TRBV27,.,TRBJ2-6,.,TGTGCCAGCAGTTTTGACGGTTCTGGGGCCAACGTCCTGACTTTC,CASSFDGSGANVLTF
TRBV30,.,TRBJ1-6,.,TGTGCCTGGAGTGTCGGGGGTCACGTCGATTCACCCCTCCACTTT,CAWSVGGHVDSPLHF
TRBV2,.,TRBJ2-7,.,TGTGCCAGCAGGTGGCCGGGAGAGCAGTACTTC,CASRWPGEQYF
TRBV10-2,.,TRBJ2-1,few,TGCGCCAGCAGTGATGGTCGATTTAACAATGAGCAGTTCTTC,CASSDGRFNNEQFF
TRBV5-4,TRBD1,TRBJ1-1,.,TGTGCCAGCAGCCCACAGTCGGCGCTGACAGGGACTGAAGCTTTCTTT,CASSPQSALTGTEAFF
TRBV11-1,.,TRBJ2-5,.,TGTGCCAGCAGCTACGAGGGTGTGGAGACCCAGTACTTC,CASSYEGVETQYF
TRBV29-1,TRBD1,TRBJ1-2,.,TGCAGCGTTCGCCCAGGGGGCAACTATGGCTACACCTTC,CSVRPGGNYGYTF
TRBV5-1,TRBD1,TRBJ2-1,.,TGCGCCAGCAGCATAGGACAGGACTCCTACAATGAGCAGTTCTTC,CASSIGQDSYNEQFF
TRBV7-9,.,TRBJ1-1,.,TGTGCCAGCCGGAGGGGCACTGAAGCTTTCTTT,CASRRGTEAFF
TRBV30,.,TRBJ2-7,.,TGTGCCTGGAGTAGGGGGACCTACGAGCAGTACTTC,CAWSRGTYEQYF
TRBV15,TRBD1,TRBJ2-4,.,TGTGCCACCAGCAGAGGAGGGACAGGGAGTATCGTCTGGAACATTCAGTACTTC,CATSRGGTGSIVWNIQYF
TRBV7-9,.,TRBJ2-7,.,TGTGCCAGCAGCTTAAAGTCTGAGAACGAGCAGTACTTC,CASSLKSENEQYF
TRBV7-9,.,TRBJ2-7,few,TGTGCCAGCAGCTTCGAACGCGAGCAGTACTTC,CASSFEREQYF
TRBV4-3,.,TRBJ2-3,.,TGCGCCAGCAGCCGGGAGCGGCGCACAGATACGCAGTATTTT,CASSRERRTDTQYF
TRBV6-6,.,TRBJ1-3,once,TGTGCCAGCAGTTACCAGACTGGGCCCTCTGGAAACACCATATATTTT,CASSYQTGPSGNTIYF